Listed here are 17 T cell receptor beta chains from one sample, sequenced in a study of T cell responses to AZD1222 COVID-19 vaccine. Using immunoSEQ multiplex PCR, the repertoire was profiled, and TCRdb retains in-frame clones only, with some absent. The data contain roughly 120,000 clones, about 85% of them singletons. This specimen consisted of peripheral blood, obtained on day 0 of AZD1222 vaccination. The receptors originated from an adult in good health.

The chain couples TRBV4-1 to TRBJ2-1; D is ambiguous. Germline V CDR1 and CDR2: MGHRA, YSYEKL. This CDR3 region has 17 residues. Trimming left V 0 bases short and J 7 bases short, with 19 bases between. CDR3 coding DNA: TGCGCCAGCAGCCAAGATCATCAACCCCTACCCGGGAATGAGCAGTTCTTC. Translating gives CASSQDHQPLPGNEQFF.

The gene calls are TRBV19 and TRBJ2-1; D gene ambiguous. From germline, CDR1 is LNHDA and CDR2 SQIVND (reference sequence). This CDR3 region has 15 residues. Trimming left V 6 bases short and J 6 bases short, with 18 bases between. CDR3 DNA: TGTGCCAGTAGGTCGTCCTCCGTCAGGATCAATGAGCAGTTCTTC. Protein product: CASRSSSVRINEQFF. The full variable domain, in which reference TRBV19 and TRBJ2-1 provide the parts outside the CDR3, is DGGITQSPKYLFRKEGQNVTLSCEQNLNHDAMYWYRQDPGQGLRLIYYSQIVNDFQKGDIAEGYSVSREKKESFPLTVTSAQKNPTAFYLCASRSSSVRINEQFFGPGTRLTVL.

This sequence joins TRBV27 and TRBJ1-2; D unresolved. The germline V gene encodes CDR1 MNHEY and CDR2 SMNVEV (reference sequence). V lost 6 bases and J lost 3, with 14 bases in between. CDR3 length equals 14 residues. The CDR3 region has the DNA TGTGCCAGCAGAGACTCGGGCCGGGACTATGGCTACACCTTC. Amino acids: CASRDSGRDYGYTF.

The gene calls are TRBV10-1 and TRBJ2-3; D remains ambiguous. CDR1 is WNHNN and CDR2 is SYGVQD in the germline V gene (reference sequence). The CDR3 loop spans 13 amino acids. V lost 3 bases and J lost 2, with 6 bases in between. The CDR3, as DNA: TGCGCCAGCAGTGACGGCTCCACAGATACGCAGTATTTT. Translating gives CASSDGSTDTQYF.

This clone was recorded once. This chain connects TRBV27 to TRBJ2-7; 13 positions match TRBD2. Germline V gene data show CDR1 as MNHEY and CDR2 as SMNVEV (reference sequence). With 2 bases clipped from V and 6 bases from J, the junction kept 13 bases outside the gene matches. This CDR3 is 18 amino acids long. CDR3 DNA: TGTGCCAGCAGTTTAAGTGGGAGCAGGGGACTAGCGGGACTCGAGCAGTACTTC. Translating it yields CASSLSGSRGLAGLEQYF.

The CDR3 sequence is CASSLPSGRQGAAGELFF. The CDR3 coding sequence is TGCGCCAGCAGCCTTCCCTCAGGCAGACAGGGGGCCGCCGGGGAGCTGTTTTTT. The chain uses TRBV4-1 and TRBJ2-2, with TRBD1 identical over 10 bases. The germline V gene encodes CDR1 MGHRA and CDR2 YSYEKL. This CDR3 is 18 amino acids long. V lost 4 bases and J lost 6; bases outside the gene matches: 14.

The rearrangement joins TRBV3-1 (or the pseudogene TRBV3-2) to TRBJ2-7, with TRBD2 identical over 7 bases. CDR1 and CDR2 from the germline V gene are LGHDT and YNNKEL (reference sequence). The CDR3 has 15 residues. The ends lost 1 base at V and 3 bases at J; junction bases unmatched: 6. Written as DNA, the CDR3 is TGTGCCAGCAGCCAAGGCCCTGGCGGGAGCTACGAGCAGTACTTC. Protein: CASSQGPGGSYEQYF.

The rearrangement uses TRBV2 and TRBJ1-3, with D unclear. Trimming left V 6 bases short and J 0 bases short, with 12 bases between. The CDR3 extends over 15 amino acids. From germline, CDR1 is SNHLY and CDR2 FYNNEI. CDR3 sequence: CASSDRAGSGNTIYF. The CDR3, as DNA: TGTGCCAGCAGCGATAGGGCGGGCTCTGGAAACACCATATATTTT.

This clone appeared a single time. This chain uses TRBV2 with TRBJ2-1; TRBD1 matches at 10 bases. CDR1 is SNHLY, CDR2 FYNNEI, per germline. The junction had 5 bases not matched to a gene; V was cut back by 0 bases and J by 9 bases. This CDR3 has 15 amino acids. The DNA of the CDR3 is TGTGCCAGCAGTGAAGCGCTAGGGACAGGGGCTGAGCAGTTCTTC. Its translation is CASSEALGTGAEQFF.

CDR3: CASSGETGTTGELFF. The CDR3 nucleotides are TGTGCCAGCAGTGGAGAGACAGGGACCACCGGGGAGCTGTTTTTT. The chain couples TRBV25-1 to TRBJ2-2, with TRBD1 matching over 7 bases. In germline, CDR1 is MGHDK, CDR2 SYGVNS. The trim removed 4 bases at V and 4 bases at J, leaving 6 bases unmatched. CDR3 length: 15 residues.

J is TRBJ2-2 and V is TRBV27; 7 nucleotides match TRBD1. The CDR3 consists of 16 residues. The V gene's germline CDR1 is MNHEY and CDR2 SMNVEV (reference sequence). Unmatched junction bases numbered 10, after V lost 6 bases and J lost 3 bases. The CDR3: CASRPNRGPDTGELFF. In DNA, the CDR3 is TGTGCCAGCAGACCGAACAGGGGTCCGGACACCGGGGAGCTGTTTTTT.

This clone has just a few counts. This sequence joins TRBV27 and TRBJ1-5, with TRBD1 matching 7 bases. This CDR3 region has 13 residues. The germline V gene has CDR1 MNHEY and CDR2 SMNVEV (reference sequence). Trimming cost V 6 bases and J 4 bases; bases outside gene matches: 3. CDR3 protein: CASRWDRNQPQHF. CDR3 DNA sequence: TGTGCCAGCAGATGGGACAGAAATCAGCCCCAGCATTTT.

In its sample, this clone was seen a few times. The chain employs TRBV28 and TRBJ1-2; D remains ambiguous. With 2 bases removed from V and 4 bases from J, the gap between germline ends came to 14 bases. CDR3 length equals 15 residues. CDR1 MDHEN and CDR2 SYDVKM come from the germline V gene. The CDR3 reads CASSLELAGSYGYTF. CDR3 in DNA: TGTGCCAGCAGTTTAGAGTTGGCAGGTTCCTATGGCTACACCTTC.

This chain joins TRBV6-2 or TRBV6-3 and TRBJ2-2, with a tentative D call TRBD1 (5 bases). This CDR3 is 15 amino acids long. V dropped 2 bases and J dropped 4 bases, with 11 bases sitting between them. Germline CDR1 and CDR2: MNHEY and SVGEGT. The CDR3 DNA is TGTGCCAGCAGTTACCAAGGGGCTGCCACCGGGGAGCTGTTTTTT. As protein: CASSYQGAATGELFF.

The V call is TRBV5-6, the J call TRBJ2-2; 8 bases are a match to TRBD1. The V segment lost 4 bases and the J segment 3 bases; nucleotides outside the gene matches: 11. This CDR3 has 17 amino acids. Germline V gives CDR1 SGHDT, CDR2 YYEEEE. CDR3 DNA: TGTGCCAGCAGCGTCTTGCAGGGGGCGCAGTACACCGGGGAGCTGTTTTTT. This gives the protein CASSVLQGAQYTGELFF.

The rearrangement joins TRBV19 to TRBJ1-3, with D unresolved. The CDR3 runs to 15 residues. With 4 bases removed from V and 0 bases from J, the gap between germline ends came to 10 bases. The germline V gene has CDR1 LNHDA and CDR2 SQIVND (reference sequence). The DNA of the CDR3 is TGTGCCAGTAGTACCAGGATGAGCTCTGGAAACACCATATATTTT. This translates into CASSTRMSSGNTIYF.

This chain joins TRBV18 and TRBJ2-7; D remains unclear. Germline V gene sequence: CDR1 KGHSH, CDR2 LQKENI. This CDR3 has 15 residues. Deletions cut 0 bases from V and 4 bases from J, with 13 bases between. For the CDR3, the DNA is TGTGCCAGCTCACCACCAGCCAGAAACTCATACGAGCAGTACTTC. Its protein is CASSPPARNSYEQYF.